Each of the 5 T cell receptor beta chains below was sequenced from the same sample in a study of blood T cells in healthy people across ages. Primers used in a second PCR of about 6 to 11 cycles were a sample-barcoded 5' primer and a J-beta primer mix. TCRdb re-analysed the 5' RACE reads in MiXCR, keeping a single row per CDR3 protein. The repertoire has about 1.8 million distinct CDR3 sequences, 49% of them found once; the top ten carry less than 2.5%. The material sequenced was blood. These receptors all stem from a woman aged 35 to 49 in good health.

The table lists this clonotype with a few counts. This chain joins TRBV5-1 and TRBJ2-3, with 10 bases fitting TRBD2. Per the germline V gene, CDR1 is SGHRS and CDR2 is YFSETQ. The CDR3 has 17 residues. V shed 0 bases, J shed 5 bases, and the junction held 9 bases outside the gene matches. CDR3 loop: CASSLAGVAGGGDTQYF. The CDR3 coding sequence is TGCGCCAGCAGCTTGGCTGGGGTAGCGGGGGGTGGAGATACGCAGTATTTT.

The CDR3 DNA follows: TGTGCCAGCAGTCCGGAGACTAGCGGGGGGTACCTTACAGATACGCAGTATTTT. Protein sequence: CASSPETSGGYLTDTQYF. The V and J genes are TRBV6-2 or TRBV6-3 and TRBJ2-3; TRBD2 matches at 13 bases. Germline-derived CDR1 and CDR2 are MNHEY and SVGEGT. V lost 5 bases and J lost 3; bases outside the gene matches: 11. This CDR3 contains 18 residues.

The chain recombines TRBV5-6 with TRBJ1-4; D gene uncertain. The CDR3 extends over 13 amino acids. Per germline, CDR1 SGHDT and CDR2 YYEEEE. The V end was cut by 4 bases, the J end by 5 bases, with 9 bases between. The CDR3 DNA reads as TGTGCCAGCAGCATAAACCAGAATGAAAAACTGTTTTTT. Translated: CASSINQNEKLFF.

This chain uses TRBV7-2 with TRBJ2-3; 14 bases align to TRBD2. This CDR3 has 17 amino acids. After removal of 5 bases from V and 0 bases from J, the junction contained 4 bases not matched to a gene. Germline CDR1 SGHTA, CDR2 FQGNSA. CDR3 DNA sequence: TGTGCCAGCAGCCGTGGGACTAGCGGGAGCAGCACAGATACGCAGTATTTT. Its protein product is CASSRGTSGSSTDTQYF.

This clonotype was observed a handful of times. The gene calls are TRBV7-9 and TRBJ1-2; D unclear. The CDR3 is 16 residues long. CDR1 SEHNR and CDR2 FQNEAQ come from the germline V gene (reference sequence). Deletions cut 4 bases from V and 4 bases from J, with 19 bases between. This CDR3 is CASSSAQALASYGYTF. Written as DNA, the CDR3 is TGTGCCAGCAGCTCCGCCCAGGCTCTAGCTTCCTATGGCTACACCTTC.